This TCR beta chain is from a study of shared clonotypes between healthy human individuals. Negatively enriched CD4+ T cells were divided by CD45RA into naive and memory. Study results and limitations: Clonotypes that were shared across a few donors made up 4.5% to 5% of naive CD4 clonotypes. Estimated richness was generally greater in naive than memory subsets. It was only blood that was sampled, and tissue repertoires likely differ.

As concerns this clone: What it recognizes is unknown.

Clones were sequenced by immunoSEQ multiplex PCR, and TCRdb holds only the in-frame ones, with some missing. The top ten clones hold roughly 0.36% of a sample with roughly 1.4 million clones, around 98.5% of them seen once. This clonotype was sampled from a man aged 30-40 years in good health. The sequencing sample was made of naive CD4+ T cells sorted from blood. Sample subset: CD45RA+ positively selected.

The chain's CDR3 is CASSTPRARRGDYGYTF. CDR3 nucleotide sequence: TGTGCCAGCAGCACTCCACGCGCCAGGAGGGGCGACTATGGCTACACCTTC. The gene calls are TRBV11-2 and TRBJ1-2; D possibly corresponds to TRBD1 (5 bases). CDR3 length equals 17 residues. The V and J ends lost 5 bases and 3 bases respectively, with 22 bases between them. Germline V gene data show CDR1 as SGHAT and CDR2 as FQNNGV.